These 18 T cell receptor beta chains share one sample of origin, sequenced in a study of T cells in Graves' hyperthyroidism and ophthalmopathy. Amplification of TCR beta CDR3 regions used RNA as the template. The TCR CDR3 was amplified in a first-round RT-PCR using the HTBI primer set. From the multiplex PCR reads, TCRdb called clonotypes with MiXCR, one entry per CDR3 protein. The sample has some 720,000 distinct CDR3 sequences, roughly 15% seen once. Sequencing input: blood. The receptors stem from a man younger than 30 with Graves' hyperthyroidism.

This clonotype came up a few times. V usage is TRBV7-6 and J usage is TRBJ2-5; a possible D gene is TRBD1 (6 bases). With 2 bases removed from V and 7 bases from J, the gap between germline ends came to 14 bases. The CDR3 contains 14 residues. The germline gives CDR1 SGHVS, CDR2 FNYEAQ. The CDR3 region has the DNA TGTGCCAGCAGCTTACCAGGGGCCCCTGGGACCCAGTACTTC. Translating it yields CASSLPGAPGTQYF.

V is TRBV20-1 and J is TRBJ2-5; TRBD1 might be the D (6 bases). Germline V lookup: CDR1 DFQATT, CDR2 SNEGSKA (reference sequence). The V gene lost 0 bases and the J gene lost 6 bases, with 17 bases spanning the gap. The CDR3 sequence is 15 residues long. DNA of the CDR3: TGCAGTGCTAGAGATTTAGGGGGACGTGTGAAGACCCAGTACTTC. Its protein is CSARDLGGRVKTQYF.

This clonotype showed up many times. V gene TRBV29-1 combines with J gene TRBJ2-5, with 7 positions matching TRBD2. The CDR3 has 13 residues. CDR1 is SQVTM, CDR2 ANQGSEA, per germline. V lost 5 bases, J lost 5 bases, and 8 bases stayed unmatched. This chain's CDR3 is CSVRGSAAETQYF. CDR3 coding DNA: TGCAGCGTTCGCGGGAGTGCAGCGGAGACCCAGTACTTC.

V gene TRBV5-1 combines with J gene TRBJ2-1; weak D call: TRBD2 (6 bases). Trimming shortened V by 3 bases and J by 4 bases, and 17 bases separated the two germline ends. The CDR3 has 16 amino acids. The germline V gene encodes CDR1 SGHRS and CDR2 YFSETQ. The CDR3 sequence: CASSWVVGGEYNEQFF. The CDR3, as DNA: TGCGCCAGCAGCTGGGTAGTCGGCGGGGAATACAATGAGCAGTTCTTC.

This clonotype was seen repeatedly, ten times or more. J is TRBJ2-7 and V is TRBV7-9; D unresolved. V shed 1 base and J shed 7 bases, with 14 bases lying between them. Germline CDR1 SEHNR, CDR2 FQNEAQ (reference sequence). The CDR3 extends over 14 amino acids. This chain's CDR3 is CASSLGPMGLEQYF. The CDR3 DNA is TGTGCCAGCAGCTTAGGCCCCATGGGTCTGGAGCAGTACTTC.

This clonotype was seen a handful of times. V usage is TRBV28 and J usage is TRBJ2-7; 11 positions match TRBD1. The length of the CDR3 is 13 residues. Germline values: CDR1 MDHEN, CDR2 SYDVKM. The V segment lost 3 bases and the J segment 9 bases; nucleotides outside the gene matches: 4. The CDR3 DNA is TGTGCCAGCAGTTTTAGGGACAGGGGGTGGCAGTACTTC. As protein: CASSFRDRGWQYF.

With respect to this clonotype: This may be a read error: a much more frequent sequence differs by one nucleotide. The rearrangement uses TRBV12-3 or TRBV12-4 and TRBJ2-5; 8 bases are shared with TRBD1. This CDR3 has 13 amino acids. The ends lost 5 bases at V and 9 bases at J; junction bases unmatched: 8. CDR3 residues: CASSQHRGEAQYF. CDR3 DNA: TGTGCCAGCAGTCAACACAGGGGGGAGGCCCAGTACTTC.

This clonotype was seen at least ten times. The chain links TRBV2 to TRBJ2-3; 7 nucleotides line up with TRBD1. Trimming removed 8 bases from V and 1 base from J; junction bases left unmatched: 6. The CDR3 totals 14 residues. CDR1 and CDR2 (germline): SNHLY, FYNNEI. This chain's CDR3 is CASGRQGGTDTQYF. The CDR3 coding sequence is TGTGCCAGCGGAAGACAGGGTGGCACAGATACGCAGTATTTT.

This clonotype was seen a few times. V usage is TRBV28 and J usage is TRBJ2-1; 8 nucleotides line up with TRBD2. Germline CDR1 is MDHEN and CDR2 is SYDVKM. This CDR3 has 9 residues. The ends lost 11 bases at V and 9 bases at J; junction bases unmatched: 0. As DNA, the CDR3 is TGTGCCGCGGGGGGTGAGCAGTTCTTC. It specifies CAAGGEQFF.

For this clonotype: Its ends do not fully match the called genes, so a read error is possible. The chain couples TRBV28 to TRBJ2-2; 8 positions match TRBD1. The CDR3 sequence is 14 residues long. Looked up from germline, CDR1 is MDHEN and CDR2 is SYDVKM. CDR3 protein: CASSSMGLQGGLFF. The CDR3 bases are TGTGCCAGCAGCTCCATGGGGCTACAGGGGGGGCTGTTTTTT.

This chain connects TRBV12-5 to TRBJ1-2, with D unclear. The CDR3 sequence is 13 residues long. Germline CDR1 and CDR2: LGHNT and FRNRAP. With 0 bases removed from V and 5 bases from J, the gap between germline ends came to 7 bases. The CDR3 sequence: CASGLVGQYGYTF. CDR3 DNA sequence: TGTGCTAGTGGTTTGGTAGGGCAGTATGGCTACACCTTC.

The chain is built from TRBV19 and TRBJ2-6; D might be TRBD1 or TRBD2, each matching 5 bases. Trimming stripped 3 bases from V and 10 bases from J, with 13 bases between. The CDR3 consists of 14 residues. Germline-derived CDR1 and CDR2 are LNHDA and SQIVND (reference sequence). The CDR3 sequence: CASSIGASPNVLTF. CDR3 bases: TGTGCCAGTAGTATCGGGGCCTCTCCAAACGTCCTGACTTTC.

Only a few counts were recorded for this clonotype. V and J are TRBV6-1 and TRBJ2-7; 7 bases are shared with TRBD2. Trimming removed 6 bases from V and 0 bases from J; junction bases left unmatched: 8. Germline V gives CDR1 MNHNS, CDR2 SASEGT. CDR3 size: 15 residues. CDR3 bases: TGTGCCAGCAGACCCAGACTAGCCCTCTCCTACGAGCAGTACTTC. Amino acids: CASRPRLALSYEQYF.

The chain joins TRBV2 to TRBJ2-5; D is tentatively TRBD1 or TRBD2 (6 bases each). The CDR3 is 15 amino acids. Trimming removed 7 bases from V and 4 bases from J, with 19 bases in between. Germline V CDR1 and CDR2: SNHLY, FYNNEI. DNA of the CDR3: TGTGCCAGCACTAAGGGGGTCGGGGGTCCAGAGACCCAGTACTTC. The encoded protein is CASTKGVGGPETQYF.

The chain combines TRBV28 with TRBJ2-1; 9 positions agree with TRBD1. Germline V lookup: CDR1 MDHEN, CDR2 SYDVKM. V gave up 8 bases and J gave up 5 bases; unmatched junction bases: 7. The CDR3 contains 14 residues. This chain's CDR3 is CASPGTGPHNEQFF. CDR3 nucleotide sequence: TGTGCCAGCCCCGGGACAGGGCCACACAATGAGCAGTTCTTC.

Ten or more counts support this clonotype. The chain joins TRBV6-2 or TRBV6-3 to TRBJ2-7, with TRBD1 matching over 9 bases. The trim removed 5 bases at V and 5 bases at J, leaving 7 bases unmatched. The CDR3 length is 14 residues. Per the germline V gene, CDR1 is MNHEY and CDR2 is SVGEGT. For the CDR3, the DNA is TGTGCCAGCAGTGACTGGACAGGGGACGACGAGCAGTACTTC. Amino acid sequence: CASSDWTGDDEQYF.

This clonotype was found many times. This chain uses TRBV5-6 with TRBJ2-3; 8 bases agree with TRBD2. This CDR3 comprises 14 residues. The V and J ends lost 6 bases and 0 bases, in that order; junction bases with no gene match: 3. Germline values: CDR1 SGHDT, CDR2 YYEEEE. DNA of the CDR3: TGTGCCAGCACCTCGGGGGGGAGCACAGATACGCAGTATTTT. Protein: CASTSGGSTDTQYF.

Ten or more counts support this clonotype. The chain is built from TRBV11-3 and TRBJ2-7; no clear D gene. The CDR3 sequence is 14 residues long. Germline loops: CDR1 SGHNT, CDR2 YENEEA. V shed 2 bases and J shed 2 bases, with 10 bases lying between them. CDR3 DNA sequence: TGTGCCAGCAGCTTAAACGGACCAACCTACGAGCAGTACTTC. It is translated as CASSLNGPTYEQYF.